This TCR beta chain was identified during a study of OX40 agonist ivuxolimab in advanced cancers. Study-wide results and limits: At 0.1 to 3.0 mg/kg and by week 6, CD4+ and CD8+ T cells in the blood had expanded clonally. Partial responders at 0.1-3.0 mg/kg had among the lowest clonal expansion.

Unmatched junction bases numbered 6, after V lost 3 bases and J lost 2 bases. The length of the CDR3 is 15 residues. Germline CDR1 MRHNA, CDR2 SNTAGT. On this clone itself: The antigen remains undetermined.

Data came from immunoSEQ multiplex PCR; TCRdb stores just in-frame clones and leaves some out. Among fewer than 85,000 clones listed, about 87% were seen once. This sequence was found in an adult with an advanced solid tumor such as melanoma, head and neck, liver or kidney cancer. The sample here was CD4+ or CD8+ T cells sorted from blood, taken in a trial of the OX40 agonist ivuxolimab. The V call is TRBV6-4, the J call TRBJ2-7, with 8 bases fitting TRBD2. The CDR3 protein is CASSEGLGLTYEQYF. The CDR3 DNA is TGTGCCAGCAGTGAGGGACTAGGTCTTACCTACGAGCAGTACTTC.